Presented here are 23 T cell receptor beta chains from one specimen sequenced in a study of T cell responses to AZD1222 COVID-19 vaccine. Clones were sequenced by immunoSEQ multiplex PCR, and TCRdb holds only the in-frame ones, with some missing. The table includes about 100,000 clones, 85% to 90% detected once. The source material was peripheral blood, sampled on day 0 of AZD1222 vaccination. The origin of the receptors is an adult in good health.

V and J are TRBV7-9 and TRBJ2-3, with 7 bases that match TRBD2. This CDR3 spans 16 amino acids. The germline CDR1 and CDR2 sequences are SEHNR and FQNEAQ (reference sequence). Unmatched junction bases numbered 7, after V lost 1 base and J lost 3 bases. CDR3: CASSLGQRGSTDTQYF. The CDR3 DNA reads TGTGCCAGCAGCTTAGGCCAGCGGGGATCTACAGATACGCAGTATTTT.

V usage is TRBV5-6 and J usage is TRBJ1-5, with D possibly being TRBD1 (6 bases). Deletions cut 4 bases from V and 3 bases from J, with 11 bases between. The germline V gene encodes CDR1 SGHDT and CDR2 YYEEEE. The CDR3 sequence is 14 residues long. The CDR3 coding sequence is TGTGCCAGCAGCCGTGGACAGTTCAATCAGCCCCAGCATTTT. Translation gives CASSRGQFNQPQHF.

V is TRBV29-1 and J is TRBJ2-3; D unclear. V lost 4 bases and J 0 bases, leaving 8 bases between the germline ends. This CDR3 has 13 residues. Per the germline V gene, CDR1 is SQVTM and CDR2 is ANQGSEA. This CDR3 is CSVVGGSTDTQYF. Written as DNA, the CDR3 is TGCAGCGTTGTAGGTGGGAGCACAGATACGCAGTATTTT.

The chain has TRBV4-1 and TRBJ1-3; perhaps TRBD1 as D (6 bases). V lost 2 bases to trimming and J lost 8 bases, with 10 bases between them. Germline CDR1 is MGHRA and CDR2 is YSYEKL. The CDR3 loop spans 13 amino acids. The CDR3 reads CASSQPRGDTIYF. The CDR3 coding sequence is TGCGCCAGCAGCCAACCCAGGGGTGACACCATATATTTT.

The chain joins TRBV7-2 to TRBJ1-2; D is perhaps TRBD1 (6 bases). The V gene's germline CDR1 is SGHTA and CDR2 FQGNSA. V was cut by 2 bases and J by 2 bases, with 18 bases left in between. The CDR3 spans 17 residues. The CDR3, as DNA: TGTGCCAGCAGCTTATTAATGGGTCAGGGGCTAAACTATGGCTACACCTTC. Amino acid sequence: CASSLLMGQGLNYGYTF.

The chain couples TRBV5-8 to TRBJ2-3; D is undetermined. This CDR3 has 15 amino acids. CDR1 SGHTS and CDR2 YDEGEE come from the germline V gene. The V and J ends lost 6 bases and 0 bases respectively, with 14 bases between them. The DNA for the CDR3 is TGTGCCAGCACCCTACGTGAGTCTAGCACAGATACGCAGTATTTT. Protein: CASTLRESSTDTQYF.

The rearrangement joins TRBV28 to TRBJ1-2; D is undetermined. From germline, CDR1 is MDHEN and CDR2 SYDVKM. Trimming removed 2 bases at V and 5 bases at J, with 18 bases between. CDR3 length: 16 residues. DNA for the CDR3: TGTGCCAGCAGTTTAGGGAGGAGTCGATATGTTTATGGCTACACCTTC. It is translated as CASSLGRSRYVYGYTF.

The V gene is TRBV6-5, the J gene TRBJ2-3; TRBD2 is a possible D gene (6 bases). Trimming removed 8 bases from V and 2 bases from J, with 11 bases in between. Germline CDR1 is MNHEY and CDR2 is SVGAGI. This CDR3 is 13 amino acids long. The CDR3 here is CASRDSYTDTQYF. The CDR3 DNA is TGTGCCAGCCGGGACTCCTACACAGATACGCAGTATTTT.

The rearrangement links TRBV6-6 to TRBJ2-3; D is possibly TRBD1 (5 bases). CDR3 length: 14 amino acids. Trimming cost V 0 bases and J 5 bases, with 9 bases left between them. Germline CDR1 and CDR2: MNHNY and SVGAGI (reference sequence). For the CDR3, the DNA is TGTGCCAGCAGTTACTCTAAGGGGTTAGATACGCAGTATTTT. Encoded protein: CASSYSKGLDTQYF.

This clone was observed a few times. V and J are TRBV18 and TRBJ1-2; 7 bases align to TRBD1. This CDR3 region has 14 residues. The junction had 5 bases not matched to a gene; V was cut back by 6 bases and J by 1 base. Germline V gene data show CDR1 as KGHSH and CDR2 as LQKENI. The CDR3 bases are TGTGCCAGCTCTCTAGGACAGGTTAACTATGGCTACACCTTC. The encoded protein is CASSLGQVNYGYTF.

This clone turned up a few times. The chain links TRBV18 to TRBJ1-3; D gene ambiguous. The germline CDR1 and CDR2 sequences are KGHSH and LQKENI. The CDR3 spans 14 residues. V was trimmed by 5 bases and J by 1 base, leaving 9 bases between them. This CDR3 reads CASSKDISGNTIYF. Here the CDR3 DNA reads TGTGCCAGCTCAAAAGACATTTCTGGAAACACCATATATTTT.

The V call is TRBV5-1, the J call TRBJ1-2, with 7 nucleotides matching TRBD1. CDR1 SGHRS and CDR2 YFSETQ come from the germline V gene. The CDR3 consists of 15 residues. Germline trimming cut 3 bases from V and 1 base from J; bases unmatched to any gene: 6. The CDR3 sequence: CASSSHRGLNYGYTF. CDR3 DNA: TGCGCCAGCAGCTCCCACAGGGGCCTTAACTATGGCTACACCTTC.

The gene calls are TRBV29-1 and TRBJ2-5, with D maybe TRBD1 (6 bases). Germline V gene lookup returns CDR1 SQVTM and CDR2 ANQGSEA. Trimming stripped 4 bases from V and 5 bases from J, with 14 bases between. CDR3 length: 13 amino acids. The CDR3 reads CSVVVSGEETQYF. The CDR3 DNA is TGCAGCGTTGTCGTGTCAGGGGAGGAGACCCAGTACTTC.

J is TRBJ2-1 and V is TRBV30, with TRBD2 matching over 10 bases. CDR1 and CDR2 from the germline V gene are GTSNPN and SVGIG (reference sequence). J lost 5 bases, V lost 3 bases, and 7 bases had no gene match. The CDR3 extends over 15 amino acids. The CDR3 sequence is CAWRASSGGNNEQFF. The DNA of the CDR3 is TGTGCCTGGAGAGCCTCTAGCGGGGGAAACAATGAGCAGTTCTTC. Based on the CDR3 plus reference TRBV30 and TRBJ2-1, the full variable domain is SQTIHQWPATLVQPVGSPLSLECTVEGTSNPNLYWYRQAAGRGLQLLFYSVGIGQISSEVPQNLSASRPQDRQFILSSKKLLLSDSGFYLCAWRASSGGNNEQFFGPGTRLTVL.

This sequence joins TRBV19 and TRBJ1-1; 8 bases are a match to TRBD1. The V gene's germline CDR1 is LNHDA and CDR2 SQIVND (reference sequence). V shed 2 bases and J 7 bases; nucleotides not matched to a gene: 6. The CDR3 has 14 residues. The DNA of the CDR3 is TGTGCCAGTAGTATAAACAGGGGGTCGGGTGAAGCTTTCTTT. Its protein product is CASSINRGSGEAFF.

The chain has TRBV7-3 and TRBJ1-1, with D unresolved. V lost 1 base and J lost 0, with 3 bases in between. The V gene's germline CDR1 is SGHTA and CDR2 FQGTGA. The CDR3 has 13 residues. CDR3 sequence (DNA): TGTGCCAGCAGCTTAAGCTTGAACACTGAAGCTTTCTTT. The encoded protein is CASSLSLNTEAFF.

Only a few counts were recorded for this clone. This chain joins TRBV2 and TRBJ2-7; possibly TRBD2 for D (5 bases). CDR1 SNHLY and CDR2 FYNNEI come from the germline V gene. The CDR3 is 14 amino acids. V lost 6 bases and J 2 bases, leaving 14 bases between the germline ends. CDR3 in amino acids: CASSSGRNTYEQYF. In DNA, the CDR3 is TGTGCCAGCAGCAGCGGCAGGAATACCTACGAGCAGTACTTC.

Only one count was recorded for this clone. The chain carries TRBV6-6 and TRBJ1-4; TRBD1 is a possible D gene (6 bases). The CDR3 runs to 13 residues. Germline CDR1 reads MNHNY; CDR2 reads SVGAGI (reference sequence). V gave up 6 bases and J gave up 6 bases, with 11 bases separating them. The CDR3 DNA is TGTGCCAGCAGGGACAGTGCCGATGAAAAACTGTTTTTT. As protein: CASRDSADEKLFF.

The CDR3 coding sequence is TGTGCCAGCAGCAAAACCTTAACTGGGAGGGGTCGGGGCGAGCAGTACTTC. Translation gives CASSKTLTGRGRGEQYF. The rearrangement uses TRBV21-1 and TRBJ2-7; the tabulated D call, TRBD2, remains unverified against the DNA. TRBV21-1 is marked as a pseudogene. CDR3 length: 17 amino acids.

J is TRBJ2-7 and V is TRBV5-8; possible D gene TRBD1, 5 bases. This CDR3 is built from 13 residues. The V end was cut by 4 bases, the J end by 2 bases, with 10 bases between. Germline CDR1 reads SGHTS; CDR2 reads YDEGEE. The CDR3, as DNA: TGTGCCAGCAGCAAACGACAGACCTACGAGCAGTACTTC. Protein product: CASSKRQTYEQYF.

This chain joins TRBV28 and TRBJ2-5; 8 bases map to TRBD2. V lost 4 bases to trimming and J lost 4 bases; unmatched junction nucleotides: 8. The CDR3 has 15 residues. In germline, CDR1 is MDHEN, CDR2 SYDVKM. CDR3 sequence reads: CASSSRRGGTETQYF. The CDR3 DNA follows: TGTGCCAGCAGTTCCCGCCGGGGGGGCACAGAGACCCAGTACTTC.

The chain employs TRBV30 and TRBJ2-5, with 11 bases identical to TRBD2. The CDR3 is 17 amino acids. Per germline, CDR1 GTSNPN and CDR2 SVGIG (reference sequence). J was trimmed by 2 bases and V by 0 bases; bases with no gene match: 8. For the CDR3, the DNA is TGTGCCTGGAGTGTAAGTGGGACTAGCGGAGTACAAGAGACCCAGTACTTC. Its translation: CAWSVSGTSGVQETQYF.

About this clone: This specimen includes other DNA sequences encoding the same CDR3. The V and J genes are TRBV5-4 and TRBJ1-2; D gene ambiguous. Trimming removed 3 bases at V and 4 bases at J, with 4 bases between. This CDR3 is 11 amino acids long. Germline CDR1 reads SGHNT; CDR2 reads YYREEE (reference sequence). CDR3 amino acids: CASSSGYGYTF. The CDR3 region has the DNA TGTGCCAGCAGCTCGGGCTATGGCTACACCTTC. The full variable domain, its missing parts supplied by reference TRBV5-4 and TRBJ1-2, is ETGVTQSPTHLIKTRGQQVTLRCSSQSGHNTVSWYQQALGQGPQFIFQYYREEENGRGNFPPRFSGLQFPNYSSELNVNALELDDSALYLCASSSGYGYTFGSGTRLTVV.